Below, one T cell receptor (beta chain) is given with its context. This record comes from a study of OX40 agonist ivuxolimab in advanced cancers. Germline V CDR1 and CDR2: MDHEN, SYDVKM. V was shortened by 4 bases and J by 6 bases, with 9 bases between the two germline ends. CDR3 size: 12 residues. TCRdb's copy holds only in-frame clones and misses some; the assay was immunoSEQ multiplex PCR. Counted here are approximately 90,000 clones, roughly 90% occurring once; the ten biggest clones make up roughly 0.84%. This chain connects TRBV28 to TRBJ2-5; perhaps TRBD2 as D (5 bases). The sequence was collected from an adult with an advanced solid tumor such as melanoma, head and neck, liver or kidney cancer. Material: CD4+ or CD8+ T cells sorted from blood, obtained in a trial of the OX40 agonist ivuxolimab. CDR3 in amino acids: CASSSGLKTQYF. The CDR3 DNA sequence: TGTGCCAGCAGTTCGGGATTGAAGACCCAGTACTTC.